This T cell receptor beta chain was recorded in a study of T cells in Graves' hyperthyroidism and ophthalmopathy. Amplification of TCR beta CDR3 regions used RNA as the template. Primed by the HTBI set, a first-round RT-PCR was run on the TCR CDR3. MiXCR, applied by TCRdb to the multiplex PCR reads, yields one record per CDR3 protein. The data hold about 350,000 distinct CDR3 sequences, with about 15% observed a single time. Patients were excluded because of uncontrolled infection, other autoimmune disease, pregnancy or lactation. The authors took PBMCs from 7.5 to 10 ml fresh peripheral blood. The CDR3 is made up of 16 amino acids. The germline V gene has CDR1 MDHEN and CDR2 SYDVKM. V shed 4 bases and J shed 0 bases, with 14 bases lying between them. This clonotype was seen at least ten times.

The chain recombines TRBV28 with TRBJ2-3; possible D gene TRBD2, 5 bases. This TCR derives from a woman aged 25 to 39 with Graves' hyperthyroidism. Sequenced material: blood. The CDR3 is CASSSPSGSSTDTQYF. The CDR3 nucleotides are TGTGCCAGCAGTTCGCCCTCGGGGTCTAGCACAGATACGCAGTATTTT.